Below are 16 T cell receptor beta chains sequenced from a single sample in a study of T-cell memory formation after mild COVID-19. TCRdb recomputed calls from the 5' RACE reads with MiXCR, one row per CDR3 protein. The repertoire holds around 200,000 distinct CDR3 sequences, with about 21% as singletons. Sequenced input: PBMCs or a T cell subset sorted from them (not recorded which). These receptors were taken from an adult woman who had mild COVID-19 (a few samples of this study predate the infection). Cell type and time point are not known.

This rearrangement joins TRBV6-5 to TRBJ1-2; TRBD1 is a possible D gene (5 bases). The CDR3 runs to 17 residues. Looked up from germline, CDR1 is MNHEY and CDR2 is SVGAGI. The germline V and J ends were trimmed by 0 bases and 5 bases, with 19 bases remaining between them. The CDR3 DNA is TGTGCCAGCAGTTACTCGCTCCCGATAGAGCGGGGGTATGGCTACACCTTC. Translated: CASSYSLPIERGYGYTF.

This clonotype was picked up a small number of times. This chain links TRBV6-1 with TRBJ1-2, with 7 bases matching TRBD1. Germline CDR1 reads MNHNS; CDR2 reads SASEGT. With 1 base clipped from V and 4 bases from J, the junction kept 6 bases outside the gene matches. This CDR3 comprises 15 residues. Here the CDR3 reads CASSEEEGQFYGYTF. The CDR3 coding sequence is TGTGCCAGCAGTGAAGAAGAGGGACAGTTCTATGGCTACACCTTC.

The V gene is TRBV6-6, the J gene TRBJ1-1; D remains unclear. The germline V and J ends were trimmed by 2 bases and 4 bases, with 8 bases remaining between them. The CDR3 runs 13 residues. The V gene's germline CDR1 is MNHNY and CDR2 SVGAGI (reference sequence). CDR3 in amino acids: CASSYAGGTEAFF. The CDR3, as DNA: TGTGCCAGCAGTTACGCCGGAGGCACTGAAGCTTTCTTT.

The CDR3 bases are TGCAGTGCTAGAGGGCTAGCGTCGGAGTTCTTC. Protein: CSARGLASEFF. This rearrangement joins TRBV20-1 to TRBJ2-1; tentatively, D is TRBD2 (6 bases). The CDR3 runs to 11 residues. Germline V gene data show CDR1 as DFQATT and CDR2 as SNEGSKA (reference sequence). V was cut by 1 base and J by 14 bases, with 12 bases left in between.

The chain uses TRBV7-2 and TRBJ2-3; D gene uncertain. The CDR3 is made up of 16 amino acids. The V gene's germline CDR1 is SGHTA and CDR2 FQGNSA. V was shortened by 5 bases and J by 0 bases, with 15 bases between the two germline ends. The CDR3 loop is CASSPILGGSTDTQYF. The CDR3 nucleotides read TGTGCCAGCAGCCCCATTCTGGGTGGGAGCACAGATACGCAGTATTTT.

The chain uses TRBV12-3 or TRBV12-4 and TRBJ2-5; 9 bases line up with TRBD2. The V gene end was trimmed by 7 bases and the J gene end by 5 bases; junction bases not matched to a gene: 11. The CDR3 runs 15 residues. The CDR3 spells CASTQGGLAGETQYF. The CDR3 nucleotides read TGTGCCAGCACCCAAGGGGGTCTAGCGGGGGAGACCCAGTACTTC.

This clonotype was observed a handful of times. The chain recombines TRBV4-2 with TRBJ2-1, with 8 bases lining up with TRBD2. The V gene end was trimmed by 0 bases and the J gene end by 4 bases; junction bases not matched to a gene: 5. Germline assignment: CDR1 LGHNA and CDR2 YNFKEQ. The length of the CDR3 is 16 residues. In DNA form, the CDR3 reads TGTGCCAGCAGCCAAGAGGAGCGGGAGCTATACAATGAGCAGTTCTTC. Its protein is CASSQEERELYNEQFF.

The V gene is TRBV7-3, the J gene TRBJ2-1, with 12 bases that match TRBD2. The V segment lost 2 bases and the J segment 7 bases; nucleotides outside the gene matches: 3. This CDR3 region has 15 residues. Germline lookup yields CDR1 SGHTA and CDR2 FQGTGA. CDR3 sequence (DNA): TGTGCCAGCAGCTTACTAGCGGGAGGGCCAAATGAGCAGTTCTTC. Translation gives CASSLLAGGPNEQFF.

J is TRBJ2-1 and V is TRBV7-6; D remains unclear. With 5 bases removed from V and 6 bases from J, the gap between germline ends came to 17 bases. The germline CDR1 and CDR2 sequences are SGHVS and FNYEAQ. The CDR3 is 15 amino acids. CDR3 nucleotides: TGTGCCAGCAGCGACGGGCCAAAGCCACGCAATGAGCAGTTCTTC. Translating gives CASSDGPKPRNEQFF.

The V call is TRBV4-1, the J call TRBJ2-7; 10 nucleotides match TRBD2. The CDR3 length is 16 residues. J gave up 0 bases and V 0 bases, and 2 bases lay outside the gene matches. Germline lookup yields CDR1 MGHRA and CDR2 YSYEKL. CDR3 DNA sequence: TGCGCCAGCAGCCAAGAGACTAGCGGGTCCTCCTACGAGCAGTACTTC. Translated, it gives CASSQETSGSSYEQYF.

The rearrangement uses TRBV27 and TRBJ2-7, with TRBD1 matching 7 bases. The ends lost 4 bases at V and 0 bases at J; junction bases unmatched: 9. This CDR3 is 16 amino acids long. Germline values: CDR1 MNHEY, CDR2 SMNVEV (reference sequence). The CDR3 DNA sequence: TGTGCCAGCAGTTCAGTCCTCCGGGACAGCTCCTACGAGCAGTACTTC. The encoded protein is CASSSVLRDSSYEQYF.

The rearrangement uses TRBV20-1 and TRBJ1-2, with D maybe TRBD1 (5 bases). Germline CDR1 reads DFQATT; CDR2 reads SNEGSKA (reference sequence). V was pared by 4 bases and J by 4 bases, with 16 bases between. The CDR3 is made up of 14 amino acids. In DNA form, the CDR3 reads TGCAGTGCTACCCCCCAGGGCGGCATCTATGGCTACACCTTC. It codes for CSATPQGGIYGYTF.

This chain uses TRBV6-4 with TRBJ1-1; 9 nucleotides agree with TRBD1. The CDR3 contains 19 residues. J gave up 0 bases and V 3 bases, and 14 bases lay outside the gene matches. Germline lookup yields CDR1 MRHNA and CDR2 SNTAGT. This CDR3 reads CASSERDRVIAVMNTEAFF. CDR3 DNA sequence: TGTGCCAGCAGTGAACGGGACAGGGTAATAGCGGTCATGAACACTGAAGCTTTCTTT.

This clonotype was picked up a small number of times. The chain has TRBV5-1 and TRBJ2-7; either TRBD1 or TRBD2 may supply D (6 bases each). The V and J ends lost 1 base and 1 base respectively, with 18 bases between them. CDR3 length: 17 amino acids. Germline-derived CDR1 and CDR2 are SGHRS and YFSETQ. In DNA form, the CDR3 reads TGCGCCAGCAGCTTGCCGGGGGACAAAGGAGGGTCCTACGAGCAGTACTTC. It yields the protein CASSLPGDKGGSYEQYF. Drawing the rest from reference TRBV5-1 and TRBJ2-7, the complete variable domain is KAGVTQTPRYLIKTRGQQVTLSCSPISGHRSVSWYQQTPGQGLQFLFEYFSETQRNKGNFPGRFSGRQFSNSRSEMNVSTLELGDSALYLCASSLPGDKGGSYEQYFGPGTRLTVT.

The chain's CDR3 is CASSLAGYRTEAFF. CDR3 DNA: TGTGCCAGCAGCTTGGCGGGGTATCGAACTGAAGCTTTCTTT. This chain links TRBV5-4 with TRBJ1-1; D uncertain. Germline assignment: CDR1 SGHNT and CDR2 YYREEE (reference sequence). The CDR3 loop spans 14 amino acids. The ends were cut back, 0 bases at V and 5 bases at J, with 11 bases in the middle. The whole variable domain, filled in from reference TRBV5-4 and TRBJ1-1, reads ETGVTQSPTHLIKTRGQQVTLRCSSQSGHNTVSWYQQALGQGPQFIFQYYREEENGRGNFPPRFSGLQFPNYSSELNVNALELDDSALYLCASSLAGYRTEAFFGQGTRLTVV.

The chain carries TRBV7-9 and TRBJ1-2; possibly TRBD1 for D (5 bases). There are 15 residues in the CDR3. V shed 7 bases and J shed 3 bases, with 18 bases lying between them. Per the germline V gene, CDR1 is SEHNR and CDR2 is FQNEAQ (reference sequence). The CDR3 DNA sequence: TGTGCCAGCACCCTTGGGGGAGGACTTGACTATGGCTACACCTTC. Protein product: CASTLGGGLDYGYTF.